The rows below give T cell receptor beta chains drawn from one sample of a study of human T cells and chemical hapten exposure. One entry per CDR3 protein results from TCRdb running MiXCR on the RACE reads. The table has about 350,000 distinct CDR3 sequences, around 5.5% seen once; the top ten hold less than 9%. This material consisted of whole blood, taken in connection with sensitization to the hapten diphenylcyclopropenone (DPC). The receptors originated from a woman between 18 and 29 years old with alopecia areata. Some clones in this sample may be carry-over from other donors' samples. The CDR3 runs from the conserved cysteine through the conserved F or W. The D gene is left open where the match is weak. Rows give clone size only sometimes, using once, few, many, or a class for an expanded clone.

cdr3_aa cdr3_nt d_call clone_size j_call v_call
CASSLDVGTLTQYF TGTGCCAGCAGCTTAGATGTCGGCACACTTACGCAGTATTTT . few TRBJ2-3 TRBV7-2
CASSPGEGNYGYTF TGTGCCAGCTCACCTGGTGAAGGGAACTATGGCTACACCTTC . few TRBJ1-2 TRBV18
CASSRERSGGARTDTQYF TGTGCCAGCAGCCGAGAGCGGAGCGGGGGGGCACGCACAGATACGCAGTATTTT TRBD2 . TRBJ2-3 TRBV7-6
CASSFRQGAGYTF TGTGCCAGCAGCTTCAGACAGGGAGCTGGCTACACCTTC TRBD1 few TRBJ1-2 TRBV13
CASSPWYSAEAFF TGTGCCAGCAGCCCTTGGTATTCGGCTGAAGCTTTCTTT . . TRBJ1-1 TRBV7-2
CASSLMPAQPQHF TGTGCCAGCAGCCTAATGCCGGCACAGCCCCAGCATTTT . many TRBJ1-5 TRBV7-3
CASSPGTGLKTQYF TGTGCCAGCAGTCCCGGGACAGGGTTGAAGACCCAGTACTTC TRBD1 . TRBJ2-5 TRBV6-5
CASSPPGAGWNEQFF TGTGCCAGCAGCCCGCCGGGGGCAGGGTGGAATGAGCAGTTCTTC . few TRBJ2-1 TRBV7-9
CAIRSGESTNEKLFF TGTGCCATCAGGTCAGGCGAATCAACTAATGAAAAACTGTTTTTT . . TRBJ1-4 TRBV10-3
CASSLEAARTEAFF TGCGCCAGCAGCTTGGAGGCAGCCCGAACTGAAGCTTTCTTT . many TRBJ1-1 TRBV5-1
CSGGGARDTQYF TGCAGTGGAGGGGGGGCCCGGGATACGCAGTATTTT . many TRBJ2-3 TRBV29-1
CASSFRTGNYGYTF TGTGCCAGCAGCTTCCGGACAGGCAACTATGGCTACACCTTC TRBD1 few TRBJ1-2 TRBV7-2
CASSLGPGLFF TGTGCCAGCAGCTTAGGCCCGGGGCTGTTTTTT . many TRBJ1-4 TRBV7-9
CASRPHGRTDQETQYF TGTGCCAGCAGACCCCACGGGCGGACGGACCAAGAGACCCAGTACTTC . . TRBJ2-5 TRBV12-3/TRBV12-4
CASSLGPGNPSHNEQFF TGTGCCAGCAGCTTGGGTCCGGGGAACCCGAGCCACAATGAGCAGTTCTTC . many TRBJ2-1 TRBV7-6
CASNRGLADTQYF TGTGCCAGTAACAGGGGGCTGGCTGATACGCAGTATTTT TRBD1 . TRBJ2-3 TRBV6-6
CASSVEDRLAGGPHTGELFF TGTGCCAGCAGCGTAGAAGATCGACTAGCGGGGGGGCCGCACACCGGGGAGCTGTTTTTT TRBD2 . TRBJ2-2 TRBV9
CASRQMGGTSEAFF TGTGCCAGCCGTCAAATGGGGGGGACTTCTGAAGCTTTCTTT . few TRBJ1-1 TRBV12-3/TRBV12-4
CASSPGMEAFF TGTGCCAGCTCACCAGGAATGGAAGCTTTCTTT . few TRBJ1-1 TRBV18
CASRNQPLDTQYF TGTGCCAGCAGGAATCAGCCACTCGATACGCAGTATTTT . . TRBJ2-3 TRBV28
CASRMGEGWQETQYF TGTGCCAGCAGGATGGGGGAGGGATGGCAAGAGACCCAGTACTTC TRBD2 many TRBJ2-5 TRBV27
CSAGDRVSPLHF TGCAGTGCTGGGGACAGGGTATCACCCCTCCACTTT TRBD1 few TRBJ1-6 TRBV20-1
CASSPFGTELIATNEKLFF TGTGCCAGCAGCCCGTTCGGGACAGAACTTATTGCAACTAATGAAAAACTGTTTTTT TRBD1 few TRBJ1-4 TRBV7-3
CAISGSGTRTDTQYF TGTGCCATCAGTGGAAGCGGGACGCGCACAGATACGCAGTATTTT TRBD2 many TRBJ2-3 TRBV10-3
CASSRTGQGTGELFF TGCGCCAGCAGCCGGACAGGGCAAGGCACCGGGGAGCTGTTTTTT TRBD1 few TRBJ2-2 TRBV4-1
CASSSGTQDEKLFF TGTGCCAGCAGCTCCGGGACACAAGATGAAAAACTGTTTTTT . . TRBJ1-4 TRBV5-6
CASSGAGTQETQYF TGTGCCAGCAGCGGGGCTGGAACCCAAGAGACCCAGTACTTC . . TRBJ2-5 TRBV5-4
CASSLDRSSYEQYF TGTGCCAGCAGCCTGGACAGAAGCTCCTACGAGCAGTACTTC . . TRBJ2-7 TRBV5-4
CASSKFHEQYF TGTGCCAGCAGTAAGTTCCACGAGCAGTACTTC . many TRBJ2-7 TRBV2
CSARDLAGGFAYNEQFF TGCAGTGCTAGAGACCTAGCGGGGGGGTTTGCCTACAATGAGCAGTTCTTC TRBD2 many TRBJ2-1 TRBV20-1
CSVEIGTEQYF TGCAGCGTTGAAATTGGGACCGAGCAGTACTTC . many TRBJ2-7 TRBV29-1
CSARDQQYSNQPQHF TGCAGTGCTAGAGATCAACAGTATAGCAATCAGCCCCAGCATTTT . . TRBJ1-5 TRBV20-1
CSALKVVAGGLKDEQFF TGCAGCGCCTTAAAGGTTGTAGCGGGGGGGCTCAAAGATGAGCAGTTCTTC TRBD2 few TRBJ2-1 TRBV29-1
CAISDLAGTRQFF TGTGCCATCAGTGACTTGGCCGGGACTAGGCAGTTCTTC TRBD2 few TRBJ2-1 TRBV10-3
CASMAGGTDTQYF TGCGCCAGCATGGCGGGGGGGACAGATACGCAGTATTTT TRBD2 . TRBJ2-3 TRBV4-1
CASSLMAGTDTEAFF TGTGCCAGCAGCTTAATGGCCGGGACAGACACTGAAGCTTTCTTT TRBD1 . TRBJ1-1 TRBV7-3
CSAVASPEAFF TGCAGCGCAGTAGCGTCGCCAGAAGCTTTCTTT . many TRBJ1-1 TRBV29-1
CSAAPRTFFLTESGEDTQYF TGCAGCGCCGCCCCTCGGACTTTCTTCTTAACGGAGAGCGGGGAAGATACGCAGTATTTT TRBD2 . TRBJ2-3 TRBV29-1
CSASRQANTEAFF TGCAGTGCTAGCAGACAGGCGAACACTGAAGCTTTCTTT . few TRBJ1-1 TRBV20-1
CASTGALNEQFF TGTGCCAGCACCGGGGCCCTCAATGAGCAGTTCTTC . few TRBJ2-1 TRBV12-3/TRBV12-4
CASSQVTTSNEQFF TGCGCCAGCAGCCAAGTTACTACGAGCAATGAGCAGTTCTTC . many TRBJ2-1 TRBV4-3
CASSLVGGTDTQYF TGTGCCAGCAGTTTAGTAGGGGGGACAGATACGCAGTATTTT . many TRBJ2-3 TRBV28
CASSLRDMGTYEQYF TGTGCCAGCAGTCTCCGGGACATGGGCACCTACGAGCAGTACTTC . few TRBJ2-7 TRBV6-1
CASSVHLNTEAFF TGTGCCAGCAGCGTTCACCTGAACACTGAAGCTTTCTTT . many TRBJ1-1 TRBV9
CASRTTGGRQPQHF TGTGCCAGCAGGACGACAGGGGGCCGCCAGCCCCAGCATTTT TRBD1 many TRBJ1-5 TRBV6-1
CASSFEQGAVGANVLTF TGCGCCAGCAGCTTCGAGCAGGGGGCTGTTGGGGCCAACGTCCTGACTTTC TRBD1 . TRBJ2-6 TRBV5-1
CASSLGHTGELFF TGTGCCAGCAGCTTGGGCCACACCGGGGAGCTGTTTTTT . . TRBJ2-2 TRBV7-2
CSGTAGTSGGADEQYF TGCAGTGGGACAGCCGGGACTAGCGGGGGGGCGGACGAGCAGTACTTC TRBD2 few TRBJ2-7 TRBV20-1
CASSHSSGVSETQYF TGCGCCAGCAGCCATTCGTCCGGGGTTTCAGAGACCCAGTACTTC . many TRBJ2-5 TRBV4-3
CSARGPYANQPQHF TGCAGTGCTAGAGGGCCCTATGCGAATCAGCCCCAGCATTTT . many TRBJ1-5 TRBV20-1
CASSQDTRRPNEQFF TGTGCCAGCAGCCAAGATACCAGGCGTCCCAATGAGCAGTTCTTC . few TRBJ2-1 TRBV3-1
CASSLVTQYDTQYF TGTGCCAGCAGCTTAGTGACCCAATACGATACGCAGTATTTT . many TRBJ2-3 TRBV7-2
CASSDPYAGSQETQYF TGTGCCAGCAGCGACCCCTACGCAGGTTCCCAAGAGACCCAGTACTTC . many TRBJ2-5 TRBV9